These 5 T cell receptor beta chains came from one sample sequenced in a study of neurological immune-mediated disorders. Noted time point: longitudinal time-point 3. Each CDR3 protein is one row after TCRdb ran MiXCR on the 5' RACE reads. The sample contains about 45,000 distinct CDR3 sequences, about 13% of which appear only once. The sequencing input was PBMCs. The receptors originated from a man aged 25 to 45 in good health.

This clonotype was found many times. CDR3 nucleotides: TGCGCCAGCAGCTTGGGACCTGGGACAGGAAATGGCTACACCTTC. It is translated as CASSLGPGTGNGYTF. The chain couples TRBV5-1 to TRBJ1-2; 8 positions agree with TRBD1. CDR1 is SGHRS, CDR2 YFSETQ, per germline. Trimming took 0 bases from V and 6 from J; bases not matched to a gene: 7. The CDR3 contains 15 residues.

This clonotype was observed many times. V and J are TRBV7-6 and TRBJ1-1; 7 bases are a match to TRBD1. The germline CDR1 and CDR2 sequences are SGHVS and FNYEAQ. The CDR3 extends over 14 amino acids. Trimming at V came to 1 base and at J to 4 bases, leaving 3 bases not matched to a gene. The CDR3 reads CASSLVEGATEAFF. CDR3 DNA: TGTGCCAGCAGCTTAGTAGAGGGGGCCACTGAAGCTTTCTTT.

This clonotype was observed many times. The chain combines TRBV3-1 with TRBJ2-3; 8 bases match TRBD2. V gave up 1 base and J gave up 5 bases; unmatched junction bases: 11. This CDR3 is built from 17 residues. Germline assignment: CDR1 LGHDT and CDR2 YNNKEL (reference sequence). The CDR3 DNA reads as TGTGCCAGCAGCCAAGCAGGTAGCGGGGTCCTCGGAGATACGCAGTATTTT. Protein: CASSQAGSGVLGDTQYF.

This clonotype was observed at least ten times. V and J are TRBV5-1 and TRBJ2-4; 14 nucleotides line up with TRBD2. Germline CDR1 reads SGHRS; CDR2 reads YFSETQ. The CDR3 covers 19 residues. Trimming took 0 bases from V and 2 from J; bases not matched to a gene: 7. The chain's CDR3 is CASSLETSGRAGTKNIQYF. The CDR3 region has the DNA TGCGCCAGCAGCTTGGAGACTAGCGGGAGGGCCGGGACCAAAAACATTCAGTACTTC. The full variable domain, rest sourced from reference TRBV5-1 and TRBJ2-4, is KAGVTQTPRYLIKTRGQQVTLSCSPISGHRSVSWYQQTPGQGLQFLFEYFSETQRNKGNFPGRFSGRQFSNSRSEMNVSTLELGDSALYLCASSLETSGRAGTKNIQYFGAGTRLSVL.

In this sample, this clonotype turned up many times. V gene TRBV7-2 combines with J gene TRBJ2-1, with 11 bases identical to TRBD2. The CDR3 has 17 amino acids. V shed 1 base and J 0 bases; nucleotides not matched to a gene: 2. Germline values: CDR1 SGHTA, CDR2 FQGNSA. CDR3 nucleotides: TGTGCCAGCAGCTTAGTGGGGACTAGCGGCTCCTACAATGAGCAGTTCTTC. Amino acids: CASSLVGTSGSYNEQFF.